The 29 T cell receptor beta chains reported below all come from one sample, sequenced in a study of neurological immune-mediated disorders. TCRdb re-derived calls from the 5' RACE reads in MiXCR, one entry per CDR3 protein. The sample includes tens of thousands of distinct CDR3 sequences, around 9.6% of them seen just once. Time point denoted: longitudinal time-point 1 (baseline). The sequenced sample consisted of PBMCs. The receptors were gathered from a man between 25 and 39 years old in good health.

This clonotype has ten or more counts. This chain uses TRBV25-1 with TRBJ2-7; possibly TRBD1 for D (6 bases). The ends were cut back, 3 bases at V and 6 bases at J, with 12 bases in the middle. The CDR3 consists of 13 residues. Germline loops: CDR1 MGHDK, CDR2 SYGVNS. This CDR3 reads CASSDTGTGEQYF. The CDR3, as DNA: TGTGCCAGCAGTGACACAGGGACGGGCGAGCAGTACTTC.

This clonotype was recorded a few times. The gene calls are TRBV10-3 and TRBJ2-7, with D unresolved. The CDR3 is made up of 13 amino acids. CDR1 is ENHRY and CDR2 is SYGVKD in the germline V gene. Deletions cut 3 bases from V and 2 bases from J, with 8 bases between. CDR3 nucleotide sequence: TGTGCCATCAGTGACACAACGGCCTACGAGCAGTACTTC. Amino acids: CAISDTTAYEQYF.

This clonotype has at least ten counts. The chain links TRBV15 to TRBJ1-6; TRBD1 matches at 9 bases. The junction had 7 bases not matched to a gene; V was cut back by 1 base and J by 6 bases. The CDR3 totals 17 residues. Germline assignment: CDR1 LNHNV and CDR2 YYDKDF (reference sequence). The CDR3 nucleotides read TGTGCCACCAGCAGAGCCAACGGACAGGGGCCTAATTCACCCCTCCACTTT. It is translated as CATSRANGQGPNSPLHF.

J is TRBJ2-3 and V is TRBV11-2, with TRBD2 as a possible D gene (6 bases). V lost 1 base and J lost 2, with 10 bases in between. The CDR3 sequence is 15 residues long. Per germline, CDR1 SGHAT and CDR2 FQNNGV. For the CDR3, the DNA is TGTGCCAGCAGCTTAGGCGGGGAGCTCACAGATACGCAGTATTTT. This sequence encodes CASSLGGELTDTQYF.

This clonotype was seen at least ten times. V usage is TRBV20-1 and J usage is TRBJ2-7; D gene uncertain. The length of the CDR3 is 10 residues. The V and J ends lost 6 bases and 8 bases respectively, with 11 bases between them. Per germline, CDR1 DFQATT and CDR2 SNEGSKA (reference sequence). CDR3 sequence: CSAGAEKQYF. CDR3 sequence (DNA): TGCAGTGCAGGTGCGGAGAAGCAGTACTTC.

This clonotype came up many times. V and J are TRBV6-6 and TRBJ2-7; 7 positions agree with TRBD2. With 5 bases clipped from V and 3 bases from J, the junction kept 10 bases outside the gene matches. The CDR3 has 15 amino acids. Germline CDR1 is MNHNY and CDR2 is SVGAGI (reference sequence). DNA for the CDR3: TGTGCCAGCAGTGCCGGAGGTGGGGGGGGCTACGAGCAGTACTTC. Its protein is CASSAGGGGGYEQYF.

In this sample, this clonotype turned up a few times. The chain carries TRBV12-3 or TRBV12-4 and TRBJ2-2, with D possibly called TRBD1 or TRBD2 (6 bases each). Deletions cut 1 base from V and 1 base from J, with 10 bases between. This CDR3 is 16 amino acids long. In DNA, the CDR3 is TGTGCCAGCAGTTTAGGGGGGGCTCTGAACACCGGGGAGCTGTTTTTT. Its translation: CASSLGGALNTGELFF.

V usage is TRBV30 and J usage is TRBJ2-1, with a possible D match to TRBD2 (5 bases). From germline, CDR1 is GTSNPN and CDR2 SVGIG (reference sequence). The V end lost 7 bases, the J end lost 2 bases, and 21 bases lay between the germline ends. CDR3 length: 16 amino acids. CDR3 sequence reads: CASNQAGKLPYNEQFF. The CDR3 bases are TGTGCCTCCAACCAGGCCGGGAAGCTCCCCTACAATGAGCAGTTCTTC.

This clonotype has ten or more counts. The chain is built from TRBV12-3 or TRBV12-4 and TRBJ1-1; 12 bases are a match to TRBD1. J was trimmed by 0 bases and V by 6 bases; bases with no gene match: 14. CDR3 length: 19 residues. The CDR3 loop reads CASSRDPGTGGFLNTEAFF. CDR3 in DNA: TGTGCCAGCAGCCGCGACCCCGGGACAGGGGGCTTTCTGAACACTGAAGCTTTCTTT.

This clonotype was detected many times. The genes are TRBV20-1 and TRBJ1-2; D might be TRBD1 (5 bases). Deletions cut 3 bases from V and 7 bases from J, with 12 bases between. In germline, CDR1 is DFQATT, CDR2 SNEGSKA (reference sequence). This CDR3 is 12 amino acids long. CDR3 protein: CSASRGGAGYTF. CDR3 nucleotides: TGCAGTGCTAGCCGGGGAGGGGCTGGCTACACCTTC.

This clonotype was observed at least ten times. The CDR3 is CASSLRLAGNFNEQFF. The CDR3 DNA reads as TGCGCCAGCAGCCTGCGACTAGCGGGAAACTTCAATGAGCAGTTCTTC. V and J are TRBV5-1 and TRBJ2-1; TRBD2 aligns across 11 bases. V dropped 4 bases and J dropped 6; count of bases not matched to a gene: 9. CDR3 length equals 16 residues. Germline V gene data show CDR1 as SGHRS and CDR2 as YFSETQ.

Points on this clonotype: A much larger clone differs by one base, so this may be a read error. The chain recombines TRBV5-5 with TRBJ2-5; either TRBD1 or TRBD2 may supply D (5 bases each). Germline CDR1 and CDR2: SGHKS and YYEKEE (reference sequence). This CDR3 spans 15 amino acids. CDR3 in DNA: TGTACCAGCAGCTTTTTTACGGGGCTCCAAGAGACCCAGTACTTC. It yields the protein CTSSFFTGLQETQYF.

The sample holds many counts of this clonotype. The chain uses TRBV2 and TRBJ2-1; TRBD1 or TRBD2 may be the D gene (5 bases each). Deletions cut 4 bases from V and 10 bases from J, with 11 bases between. The V gene's germline CDR1 is SNHLY and CDR2 FYNNEI. The CDR3 runs 12 residues. The chain's CDR3 is CASSAGASEQFF. The CDR3 nucleotides are TGTGCCAGCAGTGCCGGGGCCAGCGAGCAGTTCTTC.

This clonotype was detected only once. A clone one base away is much larger, so this may be a read error. The genes are TRBV12-3 or TRBV12-4 and TRBJ2-4; D assignment may be TRBD1 or TRBD2 (5 bases each). This CDR3 is 14 amino acids long. The CDR3 sequence is CVSTDLRGGNIQYF. The CDR3 DNA follows: TGTGTCAGCACCGATCTCCGGGGCGGAAACATTCAGTACTTC.

In its sample, this clonotype was seen many times. This rearrangement joins TRBV5-5 to TRBJ2-6; 7 nucleotides align to TRBD1. V lost 6 bases, J lost 2 bases, and 11 bases stayed unmatched. The length of the CDR3 is 17 residues. CDR1 SGHKS and CDR2 YYEKEE come from the germline V gene (reference sequence). As DNA, the CDR3 is TGTGCCAGCACCCGCTTCGTAGACAGGGCTGGGGCCAACGTCCTGACTTTC. This encodes CASTRFVDRAGANVLTF.

This clonotype was detected a few times. The rearrangement links TRBV30 to TRBJ1-4, with TRBD1 matching 7 bases. Germline CDR1 reads GTSNPN; CDR2 reads SVGIG (reference sequence). The CDR3 is made up of 14 amino acids. Trimming cost V 2 bases and J 7 bases; bases outside gene matches: 7. CDR3 in amino acids: CAWSYNRGFEKLFF. CDR3 nucleotide sequence: TGTGCCTGGAGTTATAACAGGGGTTTTGAAAAACTGTTTTTT.

This clonotype was recorded at least ten times. The rearrangement uses TRBV5-6 and TRBJ2-3; D not resolved. The length of the CDR3 is 13 residues. Trimming shortened V by 3 bases and J by 1 base, and 6 bases separated the two germline ends. Germline CDR1 and CDR2: SGHDT and YYEEEE. CDR3 amino acids: CASSYYGTDTQYF. Written as DNA, the CDR3 is TGTGCCAGCAGCTATTATGGCACAGATACGCAGTATTTT.

This clonotype was counted at least ten times. The CDR3 nucleotides are TGTGCCAGCTCACCACGTACAGGTGAAGCTTTCTTT. As protein: CASSPRTGEAFF. The chain recombines TRBV18 with TRBJ1-1; perhaps TRBD1 as D (5 bases). This CDR3 comprises 12 residues. The V gene lost 1 base and the J gene lost 7 bases, with 7 bases spanning the gap. Per germline, CDR1 KGHSH and CDR2 LQKENI.

The chain couples TRBV28 to TRBJ2-1; tentatively, D is TRBD1 (7 bases). Looked up from germline, CDR1 is MDHEN and CDR2 is SYDVKM. The CDR3 totals 13 residues. Trimming took 5 bases from V and 14 from J, leaving 19 bases between them. The CDR3 region is CASSLRDREVKFF. CDR3 sequence (DNA): TGTGCCAGCAGTCTGCGGGACAGAGAGGTTAAGTTCTTC.

This clonotype was detected many times. The chain carries TRBV29-1 and TRBJ2-7, with D uncertain. V lost 5 bases to trimming and J lost 3 bases, with 11 bases between them. CDR1 SQVTM and CDR2 ANQGSEA come from the germline V gene. This CDR3 is 12 amino acids long. The DNA of the CDR3 is TGCAGCGTTCAGACTGGGGTCTACGAGCAGTACTTC. It encodes CSVQTGVYEQYF.

This clonotype came up many times. The chain uses TRBV29-1 and TRBJ2-2; D tentatively reads TRBD1 or TRBD2 (6 bases each). Trimming stripped 6 bases from V and 3 bases from J, with 14 bases between. Germline values: CDR1 SQVTM, CDR2 ANQGSEA. The CDR3 runs 14 residues. Here the CDR3 reads CSVKRGEHTGELFF. The CDR3 DNA follows: TGCAGCGTCAAAAGGGGGGAGCACACCGGGGAGCTGTTTTTT.

The chain carries TRBV4-1 and TRBJ2-7; D not resolved. Per germline, CDR1 MGHRA and CDR2 YSYEKL. CDR3 length: 13 amino acids. V lost 4 bases and J 7 bases, leaving 14 bases between the germline ends. The CDR3 nucleotides read TGCGCCAGCAGCCGAAACCCCTCAGAAGAGCAGTACTTC. It is translated as CASSRNPSEEQYF.

This clonotype was counted ten times or more. The rearrangement uses TRBV28 and TRBJ2-7, with D possibly being TRBD1 (5 bases). The germline gives CDR1 MDHEN, CDR2 SYDVKM. This CDR3 has 14 residues. V was clipped by 2 bases and J by 4 bases, with 12 bases between them. CDR3 protein: CASSLQGLSYEQYF. CDR3 sequence (DNA): TGTGCCAGCAGTTTACAGGGTCTAAGTTACGAGCAGTACTTC. The whole variable domain, filled in from reference TRBV28 and TRBJ2-7, reads DVKVTQSSRYLVKRTGEKVFLECVQDMDHENMFWYRQDPGLGLRLIYFSYDVKMKEKGDIPEGYSVSREKKERFSLILESASTNQTSMYLCASSLQGLSYEQYFGPGTRLTVT.

This clonotype was found many times. V and J are TRBV10-3 and TRBJ2-7, with D perhaps matching TRBD2 (5 bases). Germline CDR1 and CDR2: ENHRY and SYGVKD. V was trimmed by 8 bases and J by 1 base, leaving 15 bases between them. The CDR3 has 14 amino acids. Here the CDR3 DNA reads TGTGCCATCCGACCGGCCGGCGGGTCCTACGAGCAGTACTTC. The encoded protein is CAIRPAGGSYEQYF.

This clonotype was seen ten or more times. This rearrangement joins TRBV2 to TRBJ2-1, with TRBD2 identical over 14 bases. Trimming cost V 5 bases and J 6 bases; bases outside gene matches: 18. The germline CDR1 and CDR2 sequences are SNHLY and FYNNEI. The CDR3 spans 20 residues. The CDR3 region has the DNA TGTGCCAGCAGTCGTTTAGGAACCGGGACTAGCGGGAGTACTCCCAATGAGCAGTTCTTC. As protein: CASSRLGTGTSGSTPNEQFF.

This chain joins TRBV29-1 and TRBJ2-3, with 8 bases aligning to TRBD1. The length of the CDR3 is 15 residues. Germline CDR1 SQVTM, CDR2 ANQGSEA. With 6 bases clipped from V and 6 bases from J, the junction kept 14 bases outside the gene matches. CDR3 DNA: TGCAGCGTGGACCCGGGACAGGCCTTTTTCGATACGCAGTATTTT. Protein product: CSVDPGQAFFDTQYF.

Ten or more counts support this clonotype. The chain carries TRBV6-5 and TRBJ1-5; unclear D gene. Germline CDR1 is MNHEY and CDR2 is SVGAGI. Trimming stripped 1 base from V and 5 bases from J, with 9 bases between. CDR3 length: 14 amino acids. The CDR3 is CASSYFASHQPQHF. The CDR3 DNA is TGTGCCAGCAGTTACTTCGCCTCACATCAGCCCCAGCATTTT.

This clonotype was seen many times. The chain combines TRBV5-6 with TRBJ2-3; D is perhaps TRBD1 or TRBD2 (6 bases each). The CDR3 length is 17 residues. Germline V lookup: CDR1 SGHDT, CDR2 YYEEEE. The germline V and J ends were trimmed by 2 bases and 2 bases, with 18 bases remaining between them. CDR3 nucleotides: TGTGCCAGCAGCTTTGTCTTTGGGGGGCGATCCACAGATACGCAGTATTTT. Encoded protein: CASSFVFGGRSTDTQYF.

This clonotype was picked up many times. The chain uses TRBV5-1 and TRBJ2-7, with D possibly TRBD2 on 5 matching bases. The germline CDR1 and CDR2 sequences are SGHRS and YFSETQ. This CDR3 is built from 15 residues. Trimming pared 1 base from V and 5 bases from J, leaving 16 bases between. CDR3 loop: CASSLSGRPENEQYF. DNA of the CDR3: TGCGCCAGCAGCTTGAGCGGAAGGCCGGAAAACGAGCAGTACTTC.